This is a list of T cell receptor beta chains from one sample in a study of T cells in localized non-small cell lung cancer. Clones were sequenced by immunoSEQ multiplex PCR, and TCRdb holds only the in-frame ones, with some missing. The profile covers 2,500 to 3,500 clones, with roughly 40% appearing a single time and 7.5% to 9.5% taken by the ten largest. This specimen was normal lung tissue next to the tumor, taken before any cancer treatment. These receptors originate from a woman aged 40-69 years with stage I lung adenocarcinoma. The CDR3 runs from the conserved cysteine through the conserved F or W. D genes are given only for firm matches.

d_gene: NA
v_gene: TRBV29-1
j_gene: TRBJ2-1
CDR3aa: CSVGRGKGEQFF

d_gene: NA
v_gene: TRBV5-1
j_gene: TRBJ1-1
CDR3aa: CASSFGVGDTEAFF

d_gene: NA
v_gene: TRBV5-1
j_gene: TRBJ1-1
CDR3aa: CASSPRDSNTEAFF

d_gene: TRBD2
v_gene: TRBV6-8
j_gene: TRBJ2-3
CDR3aa: CASSDLAGSTDTQYF

d_gene: NA
v_gene: TRBV15
j_gene: TRBJ2-5
CDR3aa: CATSRDRPTRGETQYF

d_gene: NA
v_gene: TRBV18
j_gene: TRBJ2-6
CDR3aa: CASSSDSGANVLTF

d_gene: TRBD2
v_gene: TRBV15
j_gene: TRBJ2-1
CDR3aa: CATSRDWLAGLDEQFF

d_gene: TRBD2
v_gene: TRBV14
j_gene: TRBJ2-3
CDR3aa: CASSSRWASGGTDTQYF

d_gene: TRBD2
v_gene: TRBV11-3
j_gene: TRBJ2-7
CDR3aa: CASSSTSGRPYEQYF

d_gene: TRBD2
v_gene: TRBV29-1
j_gene: TRBJ2-7
CDR3aa: CSVSSLAGARAYEQYF

d_gene: NA
v_gene: TRBV28
j_gene: TRBJ1-5
CDR3aa: CASSTAQGRNQPQHF

d_gene: NA
v_gene: TRBV11-3
j_gene: TRBJ1-2
CDR3aa: CASSPACGDGKTYGYTF

d_gene: NA
v_gene: TRBV30
j_gene: TRBJ1-2
CDR3aa: CAWGWNYGYTF

d_gene: NA
v_gene: TRBV11-3
j_gene: TRBJ1-1
CDR3aa: CASSFAAGMNTEAFF

d_gene: NA
v_gene: TRBV18
j_gene: TRBJ2-7
CDR3aa: CASSPSGVNEQYF

d_gene: TRBD2
v_gene: TRBV10-2
j_gene: TRBJ2-5
CDR3aa: CASSEARVAGQETQYF

d_gene: NA
v_gene: TRBV28
j_gene: TRBJ2-1
CDR3aa: CATYRAGYNEQFF

d_gene: NA
v_gene: TRBV19
j_gene: TRBJ1-3
CDR3aa: CASTPTPASSGNTIYF

d_gene: NA
v_gene: TRBV19
j_gene: TRBJ2-5
CDR3aa: CASSIGIGEKTQYF

d_gene: NA
v_gene: TRBV11-3
j_gene: TRBJ2-7
CDR3aa: CASSPSGLSSNEQYF

d_gene: TRBD1
v_gene: TRBV30
j_gene: TRBJ1-2
CDR3aa: CAWPEQGASGGYTF

d_gene: NA
v_gene: TRBV9
j_gene: TRBJ2-2
CDR3aa: CASSVEASRYTGELFF

d_gene: NA
v_gene: TRBV6-8
j_gene: TRBJ2-3
CDR3aa: CASSPWTGRDTQYF

d_gene: TRBD2
v_gene: TRBV5-1
j_gene: TRBJ2-3
CDR3aa: CASTTSGANTDTQYF

d_gene: TRBD2
v_gene: TRBV6-8
j_gene: TRBJ2-7
CDR3aa: CASSYTPQGSGAYEQYF

d_gene: NA
v_gene: TRBV9
j_gene: TRBJ1-1
CDR3aa: CASRGQGRTEAFF

d_gene: NA
v_gene: TRBV29-1
j_gene: TRBJ2-1
CDR3aa: CSVGLGGQSYNEQFF

d_gene: NA
v_gene: TRBV11-3
j_gene: TRBJ2-1
CDR3aa: CASSYSEGQGEQFF

d_gene: TRBD1
v_gene: TRBV6-8
j_gene: TRBJ1-1
CDR3aa: CASEDRGLNTEAFF

d_gene: NA
v_gene: TRBV30
j_gene: TRBJ2-7
CDR3aa: CAWSVSYEQYF

d_gene: NA
v_gene: TRBV6-8
j_gene: TRBJ1-5
CDR3aa: CASSPDRTGVYSNQPQHF

d_gene: NA
v_gene: TRBV6-8
j_gene: TRBJ1-1
CDR3aa: CASSYYPFGGTEAFF

d_gene: TRBD2
v_gene: TRBV11-3
j_gene: TRBJ2-3
CDR3aa: CASSRRLAVHTDTQYF

d_gene: NA
v_gene: TRBV28
j_gene: TRBJ2-7
CDR3aa: CATTGNSYEQYF

d_gene: NA
v_gene: TRBV4-1
j_gene: TRBJ2-7
CDR3aa: CASSQRGTGLSYEQYF

d_gene: NA
v_gene: TRBV30
j_gene: TRBJ2-7
CDR3aa: CAWSEGHPPDEQYF

d_gene: NA
v_gene: TRBV28
j_gene: TRBJ1-1
CDR3aa: CASSFWGRTNTEAFF

d_gene: NA
v_gene: TRBV7-7
j_gene: TRBJ2-1
CDR3aa: CASSLRGSMFNEQFF

d_gene: NA
v_gene: TRBV18
j_gene: TRBJ1-2
CDR3aa: CASSPRSQGPAYGYTF

d_gene: TRBD1
v_gene: TRBV18
j_gene: TRBJ1-2
CDR3aa: CASSPGTANDGYTF

d_gene: NA
v_gene: TRBV15
j_gene: TRBJ2-7
CDR3aa: CATSRKLDSPSEQYF

d_gene: TRBD2
v_gene: TRBV11-3
j_gene: TRBJ2-1
CDR3aa: CASSWASGSGYEQFF